One and the same sample provided the 16 T cell receptor beta chains below, sequenced in a study of blood T cells in healthy people across ages. Alongside a J-beta primer mix, a sample-barcoded 5' primer served in a second PCR lasting roughly 7 to 12 cycles. From the 5' RACE reads, TCRdb called clonotypes with MiXCR, one entry per CDR3 protein. The table lists some 1.5 million distinct CDR3 sequences, under 30% of them singletons, with 7.7% in the top ten. Sample: blood. These receptors all come from a woman under 40 in good health.

The chain employs TRBV7-2 and TRBJ2-3; either TRBD1 or TRBD2 may supply D (5 bases each). There are 15 residues in the CDR3. CDR1 and CDR2 from the germline V gene are SGHTA and FQGNSA. V gave up 5 bases and J gave up 2 bases, with 14 bases separating them. Written as DNA, the CDR3 is TGTGCCAGCAGCGAGGGGCAGATTGTCACAGATACGCAGTATTTT. Encoded protein: CASSEGQIVTDTQYF.

The rearrangement joins TRBV20-1 to TRBJ1-4, with D possibly TRBD1 on 5 matching bases. There are 15 residues in the CDR3. V dropped 3 bases and J dropped 6 bases, with 17 bases sitting between them. Germline CDR1 reads DFQATT; CDR2 reads SNEGSKA (reference sequence). CDR3 sequence reads: CSARIPGTDDEKLFF. The DNA of the CDR3 is TGCAGTGCTAGGATACCCGGGACGGATGATGAAAAACTGTTTTTT.

This clonotype appeared a few times. V is TRBV5-1 and J is TRBJ1-2; D not certain. CDR3 size: 16 residues. V lost 4 bases and J lost 2, with 18 bases in between. Germline loops: CDR1 SGHRS, CDR2 YFSETQ. The CDR3 loop reads CASSRASGGENYGYTF. The CDR3 bases are TGCGCCAGCAGCAGGGCCTCAGGAGGAGAGAACTATGGCTACACCTTC.

This clonotype was found many times. This CDR3 reads CATSDRGRGEKLFF. The CDR3 nucleotides are TGTGCCACCAGCGACCGGGGCCGGGGTGAAAAACTGTTTTTT. This chain connects TRBV15 to TRBJ1-4; D might be TRBD1 (5 bases). The CDR3 loop spans 14 amino acids. Germline CDR1 reads LNHNV; CDR2 reads YYDKDF (reference sequence). The V end was cut by 5 bases, the J end by 7 bases, with 14 bases between.

This clonotype was counted between two and nine times. J is TRBJ2-5 and V is TRBV18; 12 bases match TRBD1. CDR3 length equals 16 residues. J was trimmed by 5 bases and V by 3 bases; bases with no gene match: 7. CDR1 and CDR2 from the germline V gene are KGHSH and LQKENI. The DNA for the CDR3 is TGTGCCAGCTCACCCTTCGCGGGACAGGGGGCTGAGACCCAGTACTTC. It translates to CASSPFAGQGAETQYF.

This clonotype was counted a few times. This chain links TRBV2 with TRBJ1-2, with TRBD1 as a possible D gene (6 bases). The CDR3 runs 16 residues. The ends were cut back, 6 bases at V and 4 bases at J, with 21 bases in the middle. Germline values: CDR1 SNHLY, CDR2 FYNNEI. In nucleotides, the CDR3 is TGTGCCAGCAGACGGAGAAATGAAGGGACACTCTATGGCTACACCTTC. As protein: CASRRRNEGTLYGYTF. Full variable domain (outside the CDR3, taken from reference TRBV2 and TRBJ1-2): EPEVTQTPSHQVTQMGQEVILRCVPISNHLYFYWYRQILGQKVEFLVSFYNNEISEKSEIFDDQFSVERPDGSNFTLKIRSTKLEDSAMYFCASRRRNEGTLYGYTFGSGTRLTVV.

This clonotype was recorded a few times. V gene TRBV20-1 combines with J gene TRBJ2-3; possibly TRBD1 or TRBD2 for D (5 bases each). Germline assignment: CDR1 DFQATT and CDR2 SNEGSKA (reference sequence). Trimming took 3 bases from V and 2 from J, leaving 18 bases between them. The CDR3 covers 16 residues. CDR3 nucleotide sequence: TGCAGTGCTAGCCCTTATTTGAGAGGGACCACAGATACGCAGTATTTT. This translates into CSASPYLRGTTDTQYF.

J is TRBJ2-1 and V is TRBV7-2; D might be TRBD1 or TRBD2, each matching 7 bases. Trimming removed 1 base from V and 12 bases from J, with 22 bases in between. The CDR3 has 16 residues. Per the germline V gene, CDR1 is SGHTA and CDR2 is FQGNSA. CDR3 loop: CASSLVGGGTGAGQFF. The CDR3 DNA follows: TGTGCCAGCAGCTTAGTAGGGGGGGGAACAGGGGCTGGGCAGTTCTTC. Full variable domain (remainder filled in from reference TRBV7-2 and TRBJ2-1): GAGVSQSPSNKVTEKGKDVELRCDPISGHTALYWYRQSLGQGLEFLIYFQGNSAPDKSGLPSDRFSAERTGGSVSTLTIQRTQQEDSAVYLCASSLVGGGTGAGQFFGPGTRLTVL.

The rearrangement uses TRBV12-3 or TRBV12-4 and TRBJ1-1; D is undetermined. The CDR3 loop spans 14 amino acids. V was clipped by 2 bases and J by 1 base, with 8 bases between them. CDR3 loop: CASSLKVANTEAFF. The CDR3 coding sequence is TGTGCCAGCAGTTTAAAGGTAGCGAACACTGAAGCTTTCTTT.

This clonotype appeared a few times. This chain joins TRBV4-3 and TRBJ2-7, with D perhaps TRBD1 (5 bases). Germline lookup yields CDR1 LGHNA and CDR2 YSLEER. The CDR3 length is 16 residues. V was pared by 0 bases and J by 0 bases, with 12 bases between. This CDR3 is CASSQDMDTSSYEQYF. CDR3 DNA sequence: TGCGCCAGCAGCCAAGATATGGACACAAGCTCCTACGAGCAGTACTTC.

In regard to this clonotype: Relative to the germline gene, one junction end is altered; a read error may explain this. V is TRBV28 and J is TRBJ1-1; 8 bases map to TRBD1. This CDR3 is 15 amino acids long. CDR1 is MDHEN and CDR2 is SYDVKM in the germline V gene. CDR3 sequence (DNA): TGTGCCATCAGTCTTACAGACAGGGGGAACACTGAAGCTTTCTTT. It is translated as CAISLTDRGNTEAFF.

This clonotype was seen a few times. The rearrangement links TRBV6-2 or TRBV6-3 to TRBJ2-1; D is possibly TRBD1 or TRBD2 (5 bases each). V lost 6 bases and J 5 bases, leaving 11 bases between the germline ends. The V gene's germline CDR1 is MNHEY and CDR2 SVGEGT. The CDR3 runs 13 residues. The CDR3 protein is CASRGPENNEQFF. The CDR3, as DNA: TGTGCCAGCAGGGGACCGGAAAACAATGAGCAGTTCTTC.

The chain has TRBV9 and TRBJ2-1, with TRBD2 matching over 7 bases. The CDR3 is 14 residues long. Germline assignment: CDR1 SGDLS and CDR2 YYNGEE. With V trimmed by 4 bases and J by 6 bases, 7 bases remained unmatched. The CDR3 reads CASSMAGLVNEQFF. The DNA for the CDR3 is TGTGCCAGCAGCATGGCCGGACTAGTCAATGAGCAGTTCTTC.

On this clonotype itself: An end of the junction differs from the germline gene, which may be a read error. The rearrangement uses TRBV7-9 and TRBJ2-7; TRBD1 matches 8 bases. From germline, CDR1 is SEHNR and CDR2 FQNEAQ (reference sequence). The CDR3 extends over 12 amino acids. This CDR3 reads CVSSPDRDEQYF. CDR3 nucleotide sequence: TGTGTCAGCAGCCCGGACAGGGATGAGCAGTACTTC.

The table lists this clonotype with a few counts. This could be a read error, since a much larger clone is one nucleotide away. V and J are TRBV7-2 and TRBJ2-1, with 8 nucleotides matching TRBD2. Judging by the DNA end, TRBJ2-7 fits better; the J call may be wrong. Germline CDR1 reads SGHTA; CDR2 reads FQGNSA. This CDR3 has 16 residues. CDR3 protein: CASSLAGGGRYNEQYF. Written as DNA, the CDR3 is TGTGCCAGCAGCTTAGCTGGGGGCGGGAGGTACAATGAGCAGTACTTC.

The rearrangement links TRBV7-9 to TRBJ2-7; a possible D gene is TRBD2 (5 bases). V shed 4 bases and J shed 3 bases, with 13 bases lying between them. The V gene's germline CDR1 is SEHNR and CDR2 FQNEAQ (reference sequence). There are 14 residues in the CDR3. CDR3 protein: CASSSGLLIYEQYF. In DNA, the CDR3 is TGTGCCAGCAGCTCGGGGTTACTGATCTACGAGCAGTACTTC. Full variable domain (rest looked up from reference TRBV7-9 and TRBJ2-7): DTGVSQNPRHKITKRGQNVTFRCDPISEHNRLYWYRQTLGQGPEFLTYFQNEAQLEKSRLLSDRFSAERPKGSFSTLEIQRTEQGDSAMYLCASSSGLLIYEQYFGPGTRLTVT.